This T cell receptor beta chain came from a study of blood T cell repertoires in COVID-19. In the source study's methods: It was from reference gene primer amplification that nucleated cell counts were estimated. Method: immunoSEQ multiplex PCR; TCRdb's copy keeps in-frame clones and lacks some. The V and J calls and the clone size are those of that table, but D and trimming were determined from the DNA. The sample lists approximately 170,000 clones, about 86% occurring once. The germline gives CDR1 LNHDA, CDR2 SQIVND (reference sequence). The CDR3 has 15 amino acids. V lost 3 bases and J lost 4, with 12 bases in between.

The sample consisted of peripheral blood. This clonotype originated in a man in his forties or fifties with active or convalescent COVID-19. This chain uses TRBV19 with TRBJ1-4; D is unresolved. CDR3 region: CASSIGYSNNEKLFF. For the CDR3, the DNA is TGTGCCAGTAGTATTGGTTACAGTAATAATGAAAAACTGTTTTTT.